The clone carrying this T cell receptor (beta chain) was detected a few times. These data belong to a study of blood T cell repertoires in COVID-19. Whole-study context: COVID-19 samples collected from the United States, Italy and Spain covered acute and convalescent phases. In each case, the material was cDNA or gDNA derived from T cells, B-cell-depleted T cells, or PBMCs.

Assay used: immunoSEQ multiplex PCR; TCRdb lists only in-frame clones, some missing. The table includes around 170,000 clones, 88% detected once. V shed 4 bases and J 4 bases; nucleotides not matched to a gene: 7. Germline values: CDR1 SGHNT, CDR2 YYREEE (reference sequence). CDR3 length: 16 amino acids. This sequence was found in a man in his sixties with acute or convalescent COVID-19. Specimen: peripheral blood. The gene calls are TRBV5-4 and TRBJ1-4, with 10 bases lining up with TRBD1. The CDR3 loop is CASSTGQGGFNEKLFF. CDR3 in DNA: TGTGCCAGCAGCACCGGACAGGGGGGCTTTAATGAAAAACTGTTTTTT.